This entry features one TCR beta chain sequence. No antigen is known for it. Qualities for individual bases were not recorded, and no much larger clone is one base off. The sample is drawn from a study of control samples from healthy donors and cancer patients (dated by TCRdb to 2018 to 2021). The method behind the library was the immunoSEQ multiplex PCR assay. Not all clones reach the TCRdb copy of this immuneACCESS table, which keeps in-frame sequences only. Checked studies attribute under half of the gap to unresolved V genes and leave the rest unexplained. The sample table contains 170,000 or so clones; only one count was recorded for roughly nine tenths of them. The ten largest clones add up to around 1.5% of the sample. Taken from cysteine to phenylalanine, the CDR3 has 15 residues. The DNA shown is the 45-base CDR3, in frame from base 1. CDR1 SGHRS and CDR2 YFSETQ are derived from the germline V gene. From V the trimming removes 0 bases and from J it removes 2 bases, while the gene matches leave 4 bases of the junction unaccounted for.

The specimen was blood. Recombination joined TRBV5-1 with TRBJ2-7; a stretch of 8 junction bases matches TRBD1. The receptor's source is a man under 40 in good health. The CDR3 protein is CASSLGQGIPYEQYF. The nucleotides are TGCGCCAGCAGCTTGGGACAGGGGATCCCCTACGAGCAGTACTTC.